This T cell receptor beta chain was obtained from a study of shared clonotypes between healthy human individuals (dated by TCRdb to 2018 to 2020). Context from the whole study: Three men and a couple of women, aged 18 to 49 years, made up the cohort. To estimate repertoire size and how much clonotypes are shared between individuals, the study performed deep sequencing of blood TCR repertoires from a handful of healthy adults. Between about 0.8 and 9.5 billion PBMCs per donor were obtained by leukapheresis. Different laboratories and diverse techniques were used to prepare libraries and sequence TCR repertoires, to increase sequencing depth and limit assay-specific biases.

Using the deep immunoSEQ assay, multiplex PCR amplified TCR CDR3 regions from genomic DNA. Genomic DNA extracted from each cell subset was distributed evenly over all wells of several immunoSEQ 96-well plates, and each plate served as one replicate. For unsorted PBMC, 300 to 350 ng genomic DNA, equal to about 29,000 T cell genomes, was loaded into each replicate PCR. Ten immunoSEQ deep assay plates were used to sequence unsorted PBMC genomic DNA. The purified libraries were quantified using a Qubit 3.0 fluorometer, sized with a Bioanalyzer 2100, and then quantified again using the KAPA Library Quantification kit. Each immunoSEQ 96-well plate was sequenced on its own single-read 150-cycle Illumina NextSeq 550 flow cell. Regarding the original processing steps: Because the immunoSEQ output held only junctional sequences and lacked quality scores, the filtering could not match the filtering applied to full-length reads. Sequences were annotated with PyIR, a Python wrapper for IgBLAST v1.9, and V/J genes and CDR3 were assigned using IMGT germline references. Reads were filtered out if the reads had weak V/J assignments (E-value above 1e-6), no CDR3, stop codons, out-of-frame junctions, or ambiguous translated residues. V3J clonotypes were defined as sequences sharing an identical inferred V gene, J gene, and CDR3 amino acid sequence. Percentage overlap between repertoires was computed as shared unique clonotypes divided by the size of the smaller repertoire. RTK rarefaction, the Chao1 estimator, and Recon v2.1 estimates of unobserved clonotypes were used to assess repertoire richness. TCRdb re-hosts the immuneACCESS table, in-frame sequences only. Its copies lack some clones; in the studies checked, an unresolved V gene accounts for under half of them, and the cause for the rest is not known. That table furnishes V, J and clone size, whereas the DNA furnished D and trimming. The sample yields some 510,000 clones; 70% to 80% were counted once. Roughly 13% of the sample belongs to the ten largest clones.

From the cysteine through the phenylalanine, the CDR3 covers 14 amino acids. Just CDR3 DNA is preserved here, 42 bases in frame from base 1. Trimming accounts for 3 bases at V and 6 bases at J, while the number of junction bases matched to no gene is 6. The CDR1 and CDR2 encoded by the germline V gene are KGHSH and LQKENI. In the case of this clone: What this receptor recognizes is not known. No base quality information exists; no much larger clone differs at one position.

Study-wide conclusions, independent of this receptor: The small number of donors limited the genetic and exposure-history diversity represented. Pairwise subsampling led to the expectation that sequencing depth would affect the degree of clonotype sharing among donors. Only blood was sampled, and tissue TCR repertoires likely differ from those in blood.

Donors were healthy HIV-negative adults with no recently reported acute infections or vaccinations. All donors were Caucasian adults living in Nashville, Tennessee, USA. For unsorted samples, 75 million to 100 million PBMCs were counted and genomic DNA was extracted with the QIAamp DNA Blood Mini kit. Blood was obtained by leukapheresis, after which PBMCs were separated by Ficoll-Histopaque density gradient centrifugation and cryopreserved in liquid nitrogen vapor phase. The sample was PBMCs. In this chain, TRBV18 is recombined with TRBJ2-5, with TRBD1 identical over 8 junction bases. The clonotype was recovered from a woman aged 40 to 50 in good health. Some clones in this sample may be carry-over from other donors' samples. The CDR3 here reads CASSPGQGIQTQYF. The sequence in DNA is TGTGCCAGCTCACCTGGACAGGGTATACAGACCCAGTACTTC.